The sample holds many counts of the clone carrying this TCR beta chain. The antigen remains unidentified. Each CDR3 protein gets one entry after TCRdb re-called the reads with MiXCR. The sample carries over 14,000 distinct CDR3 sequences, around 15% recorded once. This record comes from a study of type 1 regulatory T cells. Study overall: T-allo10 is a Tr1-enriched, alloantigen-specific CD4 T cell product made in vitro.

Germline V gives CDR1 SGHTA, CDR2 FQGNSA. The CDR3 extends over 11 amino acids. Trimming took 5 bases from V and 11 from J, leaving 9 bases between them. What was sequenced was cultured T cells, either the whole culture or a sorted T cell fraction (not recorded which). The sequence derives from a human donor in good health. The genes are TRBV7-2 and TRBJ2-2; the D is unclear. This CDR3 is CASSQYAELFF. The CDR3 DNA follows: TGTGCCAGCAGCCAATATGCTGAGCTGTTTTTT. The variable domain in full, completed from reference TRBV7-2 and TRBJ2-2, reads GAGVSQSPSNKVTEKGKDVELRCDPISGHTALYWYRQSLGQGLEFLIYFQGNSAPDKSGLPSDRFSAERTGGSVSTLTIQRTQQEDSAVYLCASSQYAELFFGEGSRLTVL.